This T cell receptor beta chain stems from a study of human T cells and chemical hapten exposure. Study overall: The sensitizer, 2% DPC, was used on approximately 2 cm by approximately 2 cm of upper inner arm skin. Overall study results and limits: Counts of TCRs expanded at PT1 correlated positively with patch test score.

Individual cDNA molecules had unique molecular identifiers attached to them by the library. In the authors' methods: Sample TCR totals centred on a median of approximately 100,000, ranging about 20,000 to 700,000. TCRdb ran MiXCR on the RACE reads and lists one entry per CDR3 protein. These V and J calls originate from TCRdb's pipeline instead of the authors' own analysis. The sample yields 150,000 to 200,000 distinct CDR3 sequences, around 30% seen once. Concerning this clonotype: Its target is not known.

Time point meaning: pre-sensitization, week 0. Noted treatment: therapeutic diphenylcyclopropenone sensitization with weekly scalp DPC. Germline trimming cut 4 bases from V and 0 bases from J; bases unmatched to any gene: 6. Germline V gene sequence: CDR1 SGHRS, CDR2 YFSETQ. The CDR3 is 17 amino acids. The sequence derives from a woman aged 25 to 45 with alopecia areata. Some clones in this sample may be carry-over from other donors' samples. This specimen consisted of whole blood, obtained in connection with sensitization to the hapten diphenylcyclopropenone (DPC). V and J are TRBV5-1 and TRBJ2-1, with 11 positions matching TRBD2. CDR3 sequence reads: CASSPGLAATSYNEQFF. The CDR3 DNA sequence: TGCGCCAGCAGCCCGGGACTAGCGGCAACCTCCTACAATGAGCAGTTCTTC. The full variable domain, rest sourced from reference TRBV5-1 and TRBJ2-1, is KAGVTQTPRYLIKTRGQQVTLSCSPISGHRSVSWYQQTPGQGLQFLFEYFSETQRNKGNFPGRFSGRQFSNSRSEMNVSTLELGDSALYLCASSPGLAATSYNEQFFGPGTRLTVL.